What follows is one T cell receptor (beta chain) and its context. The germline CDR1 and CDR2 sequences are MNHEY and SMNVEV (reference sequence). V shed 4 bases and J shed 9 bases, with 12 bases lying between them. CDR3 length: 12 residues. This sample was taken from a study of blood T cell repertoires in COVID-19. About the study: T cells, B-cell-depleted T cells, or PBMCs provided the cDNA or gDNA that served as material.

Some clones are missing from TCRdb's copy, which holds only in-frame ones; the method was immunoSEQ multiplex PCR. Here the sample spans roughly 130,000 clones, more than 75% being singletons. The V and J genes are TRBV27 and TRBJ2-5, with D possibly TRBD1 on 6 matching bases. Sequencing used peripheral blood. The sequence was obtained from a man aged 45-65 years with active COVID-19. CDR3 in DNA: TGTGCCAGCAGTTCCCCTCAGGGGCCCCAGTACTTC. Translation: CASSSPQGPQYF.